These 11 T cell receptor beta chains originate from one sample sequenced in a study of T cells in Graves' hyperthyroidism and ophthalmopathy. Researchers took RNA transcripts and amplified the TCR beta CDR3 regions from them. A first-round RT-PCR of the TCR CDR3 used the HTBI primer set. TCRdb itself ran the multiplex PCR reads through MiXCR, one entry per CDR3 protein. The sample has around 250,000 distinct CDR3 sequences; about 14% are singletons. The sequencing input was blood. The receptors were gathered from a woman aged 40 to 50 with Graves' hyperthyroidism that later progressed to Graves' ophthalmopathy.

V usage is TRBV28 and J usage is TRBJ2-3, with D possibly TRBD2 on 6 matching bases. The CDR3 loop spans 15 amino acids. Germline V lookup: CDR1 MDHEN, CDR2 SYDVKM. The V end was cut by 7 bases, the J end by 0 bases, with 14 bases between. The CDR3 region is CASKPGLGSTDTQYF. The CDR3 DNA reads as TGTGCCAGCAAGCCGGGACTCGGGAGCACAGATACGCAGTATTTT.

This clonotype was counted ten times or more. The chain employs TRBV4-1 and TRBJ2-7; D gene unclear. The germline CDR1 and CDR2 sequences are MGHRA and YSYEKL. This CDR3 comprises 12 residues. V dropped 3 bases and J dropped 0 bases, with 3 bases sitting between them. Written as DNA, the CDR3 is TGCGCCAGCAGCCACGTCTCCTACGAGCAGTACTTC. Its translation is CASSHVSYEQYF.

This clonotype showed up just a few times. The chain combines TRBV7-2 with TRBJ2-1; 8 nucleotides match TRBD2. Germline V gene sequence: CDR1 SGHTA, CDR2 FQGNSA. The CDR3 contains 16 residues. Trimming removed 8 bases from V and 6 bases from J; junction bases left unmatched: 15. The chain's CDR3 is CASSPPRRGELNEQFF. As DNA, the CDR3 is TGTGCCAGCTCACCACCGAGGCGGGGGGAACTCAATGAGCAGTTCTTC.

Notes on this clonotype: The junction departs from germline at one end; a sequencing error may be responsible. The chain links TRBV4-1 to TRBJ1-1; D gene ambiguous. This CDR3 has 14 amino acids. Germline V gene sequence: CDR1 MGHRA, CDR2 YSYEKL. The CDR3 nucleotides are TGCGCCAGCGATAAGGGCTACTCAAACAATGAAGCTTTCTTT. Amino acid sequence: CASDKGYSNNEAFF.

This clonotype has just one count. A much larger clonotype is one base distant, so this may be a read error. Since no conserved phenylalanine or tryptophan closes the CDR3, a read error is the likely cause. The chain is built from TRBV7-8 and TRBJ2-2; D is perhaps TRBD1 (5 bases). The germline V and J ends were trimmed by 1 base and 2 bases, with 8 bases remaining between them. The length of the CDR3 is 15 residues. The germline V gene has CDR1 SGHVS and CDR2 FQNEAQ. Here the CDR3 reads CASSLDRFNTGELFC. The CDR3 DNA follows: TGTGCCAGCAGCTTAGACAGGTTTAACACCGGGGAGCTGTTTTGT.

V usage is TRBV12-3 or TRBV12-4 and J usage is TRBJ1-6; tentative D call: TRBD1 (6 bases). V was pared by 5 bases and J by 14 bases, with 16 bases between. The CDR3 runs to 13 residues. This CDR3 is CASSTLTGLALHF. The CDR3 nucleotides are TGTGCCAGCAGTACCCTCACAGGGCTCGCCCTCCACTTT.

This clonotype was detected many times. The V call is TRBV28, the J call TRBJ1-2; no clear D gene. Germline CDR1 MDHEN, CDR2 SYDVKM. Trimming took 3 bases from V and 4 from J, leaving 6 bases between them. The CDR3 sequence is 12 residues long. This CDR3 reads CASSFDTYGYTF. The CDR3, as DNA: TGTGCCAGCAGTTTCGACACCTATGGCTACACCTTC.

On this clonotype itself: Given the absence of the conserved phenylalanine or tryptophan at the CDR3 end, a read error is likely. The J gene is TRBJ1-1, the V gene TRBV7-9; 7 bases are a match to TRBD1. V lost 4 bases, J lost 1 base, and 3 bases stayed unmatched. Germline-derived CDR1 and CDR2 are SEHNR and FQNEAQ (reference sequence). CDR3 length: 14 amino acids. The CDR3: CASSSGTENTEAFL. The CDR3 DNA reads TGTGCCAGCAGCTCCGGGACAGAGAACACTGAAGCTTTCCTT.

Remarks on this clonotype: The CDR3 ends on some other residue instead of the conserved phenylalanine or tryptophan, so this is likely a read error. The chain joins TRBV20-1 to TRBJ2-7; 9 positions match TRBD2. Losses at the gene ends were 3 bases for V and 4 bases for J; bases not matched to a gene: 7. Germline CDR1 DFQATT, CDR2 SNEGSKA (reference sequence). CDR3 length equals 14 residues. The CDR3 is CSARSVAGAYEQYL. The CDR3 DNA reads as TGCAGTGCTAGGTCGGTAGCGGGAGCTTACGAGCAGTACCTC.

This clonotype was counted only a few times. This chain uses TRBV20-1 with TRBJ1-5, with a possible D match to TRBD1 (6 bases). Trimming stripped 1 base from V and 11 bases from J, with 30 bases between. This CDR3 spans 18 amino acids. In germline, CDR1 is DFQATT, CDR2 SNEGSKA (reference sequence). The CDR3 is CSARGVGIVVTGLSAQHF. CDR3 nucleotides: TGCAGTGCTAGAGGGGTTGGAATAGTTGTAACAGGGTTAAGTGCCCAGCATTTT.

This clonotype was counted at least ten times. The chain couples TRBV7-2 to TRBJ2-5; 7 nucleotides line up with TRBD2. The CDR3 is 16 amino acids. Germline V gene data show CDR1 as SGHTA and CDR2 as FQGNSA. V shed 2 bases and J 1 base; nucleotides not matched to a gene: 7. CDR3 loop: CASSLLAELLQETQYF. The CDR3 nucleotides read TGTGCCAGCAGCTTACTAGCGGAGCTACTCCAAGAGACCCAGTACTTC.